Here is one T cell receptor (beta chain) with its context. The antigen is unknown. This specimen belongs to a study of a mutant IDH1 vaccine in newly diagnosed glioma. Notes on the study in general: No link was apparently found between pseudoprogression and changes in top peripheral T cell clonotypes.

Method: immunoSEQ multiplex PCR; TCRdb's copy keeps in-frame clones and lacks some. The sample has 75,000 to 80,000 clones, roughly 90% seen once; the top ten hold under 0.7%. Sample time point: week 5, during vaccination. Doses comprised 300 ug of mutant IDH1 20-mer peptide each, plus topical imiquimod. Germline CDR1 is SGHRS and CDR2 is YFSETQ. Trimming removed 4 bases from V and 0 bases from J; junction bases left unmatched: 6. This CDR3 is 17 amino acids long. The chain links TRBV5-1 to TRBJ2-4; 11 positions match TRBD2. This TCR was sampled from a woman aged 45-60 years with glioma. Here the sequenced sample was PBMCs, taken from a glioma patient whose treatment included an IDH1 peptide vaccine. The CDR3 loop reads CASSTGLAGVAKNIQYF. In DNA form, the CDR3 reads TGCGCCAGCAGCACCGGACTAGCGGGTGTAGCCAAAAACATTCAGTACTTC.